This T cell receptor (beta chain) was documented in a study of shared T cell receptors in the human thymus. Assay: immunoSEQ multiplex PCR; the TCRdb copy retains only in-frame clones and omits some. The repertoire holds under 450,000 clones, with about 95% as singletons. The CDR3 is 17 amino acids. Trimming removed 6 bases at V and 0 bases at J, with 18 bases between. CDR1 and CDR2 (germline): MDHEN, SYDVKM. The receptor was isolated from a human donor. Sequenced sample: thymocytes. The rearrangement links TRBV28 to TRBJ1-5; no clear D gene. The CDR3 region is CASRDHCRSGSNQPQHF. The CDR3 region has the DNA TGTGCCAGCAGAGACCACTGTCGATCGGGTAGCAATCAGCCCCAGCATTTT.